The 28 T cell receptor beta chains reported below all come from one sample, sequenced in a study of beta chain features in type 1 diabetes. Sequenced material consisted of expressed TCRB transcripts (all of the isolated RNA was reverse transcribed). Some clones are missing from TCRdb's copy, which holds only in-frame ones; the method was immunoSEQ multiplex PCR. The sample holds roughly 290,000 clones; under 8.5% are singletons and the top ten take more than 1%. Sequenced sample: central memory CD4+ T cells from blood. The receptors were sampled from a woman between 18 and 30 years old in good health.

The rearrangement links TRBV4-3 to TRBJ2-6, with 8 positions matching TRBD1. J was trimmed by 0 bases and V by 1 base; bases with no gene match: 5. Germline CDR1 is LGHNA and CDR2 is YSLEER. This CDR3 contains 18 residues. The CDR3 nucleotides read TGCGCCAGCAGCCAAGTTGACAGGGGACGCTCTGGGGCCAACGTCCTGACTTTC. Residues: CASSQVDRGRSGANVLTF.

This clone was detected only a few times. The chain recombines TRBV5-6 with TRBJ1-2, with 9 bases that match TRBD1. Germline trimming cut 1 base from V and 11 bases from J; bases unmatched to any gene: 6. The CDR3 sequence is 13 residues long. The germline V gene has CDR1 SGHDT and CDR2 YYEEEE. The CDR3 DNA is TGTGCCAGCAGCTTGAAGGGGACAGGGTTATACACCTTC. Translation gives CASSLKGTGLYTF.

This clone was seen only a few times. The rearrangement links TRBV14 to TRBJ2-5; possible D gene TRBD2, 5 bases. The CDR3 runs to 15 residues. Germline CDR1 and CDR2: SGHDN and FVKESK. V gave up 1 base and J gave up 5 bases, with 14 bases separating them. In nucleotides, the CDR3 is TGTGCCAGCAGCCAAGTTACTAGACCACAGGAGACCCAGTACTTC. Translation: CASSQVTRPQETQYF.

The CDR3 DNA is TGTGCCAGCAGTATTGCAGGGGTTGCTGAAAAACTGTTTTTT. Its translation: CASSIAGVAEKLFF. The rearrangement uses TRBV2 and TRBJ1-4; TRBD1 is a possible D gene (6 bases). Germline V lookup: CDR1 SNHLY, CDR2 FYNNEI. Trimming left V 5 bases short and J 7 bases short, with 14 bases between. The CDR3 covers 14 residues. The full variable domain, completed using reference TRBV2 and TRBJ1-4, is EPEVTQTPSHQVTQMGQEVILRCVPISNHLYFYWYRQILGQKVEFLVSFYNNEISEKSEIFDDQFSVERPDGSNFTLKIRSTKLEDSAMYFCASSIAGVAEKLFFGSGTQLSVL.

V is TRBV9 and J is TRBJ2-5, with 16 bases lining up with TRBD2. Germline CDR1 and CDR2: SGDLS and YYNGEE. The CDR3 spans 17 residues. V dropped 2 bases and J dropped 4; count of bases not matched to a gene: 5. The CDR3: CASSVGTSGGARETQYF. The CDR3 DNA sequence: TGTGCCAGCAGCGTTGGGACTAGCGGGGGGGCCAGAGAGACCCAGTACTTC.

This sequence joins TRBV2 and TRBJ2-1; the D gene could be TRBD1 or TRBD2 (5 bases each). Germline CDR1 SNHLY, CDR2 FYNNEI. The CDR3 is 13 residues long. Trimming took off 5 bases at V and 5 bases at J, with 10 bases between the two ends. The chain's CDR3 is CASSWDANNEQFF. The DNA for the CDR3 is TGTGCCAGCAGTTGGGACGCTAACAATGAGCAGTTCTTC. The full variable domain, in which reference TRBV2 and TRBJ2-1 provide the parts outside the CDR3, is EPEVTQTPSHQVTQMGQEVILRCVPISNHLYFYWYRQILGQKVEFLVSFYNNEISEKSEIFDDQFSVERPDGSNFTLKIRSTKLEDSAMYFCASSWDANNEQFFGPGTRLTVL.

Ten or more counts support this clone. V and J are TRBV9 and TRBJ2-1, with a tentative D call TRBD2 (5 bases). The CDR3 runs 13 residues. Germline V gene lookup returns CDR1 SGDLS and CDR2 YYNGEE. V was pared by 4 bases and J by 3 bases, with 8 bases between. CDR3 sequence (DNA): TGTGCCAGCAGCCCCCGGGACTACAATGAGCAGTTCTTC. It codes for CASSPRDYNEQFF.

This clone has ten or more counts. This rearrangement joins TRBV2 to TRBJ2-1; D uncertain. The germline V gene has CDR1 SNHLY and CDR2 FYNNEI. The CDR3 has 11 amino acids. Between the trimmed V and J ends, which lost 6 bases and 8 bases, there was a span of 8 bases. Here the CDR3 DNA reads TGTGCCAGCAGATTCGTAGATGAGCAGTTCTTC. Its protein is CASRFVDEQFF. Drawing the rest from reference TRBV2 and TRBJ2-1, the complete variable domain is EPEVTQTPSHQVTQMGQEVILRCVPISNHLYFYWYRQILGQKVEFLVSFYNNEISEKSEIFDDQFSVERPDGSNFTLKIRSTKLEDSAMYFCASRFVDEQFFGPGTRLTVL.

This rearrangement joins TRBV5-1 to TRBJ2-7; D is unclear. V was shortened by 0 bases and J by 4 bases, with 11 bases between the two germline ends. Germline CDR1 reads SGHRS; CDR2 reads YFSETQ. The CDR3 runs 14 residues. In DNA form, the CDR3 reads TGCGCCAGCAGCTTGGCGGCAGGTTCATACGAGCAGTACTTC. It is translated as CASSLAAGSYEQYF.

This sequence joins TRBV28 and TRBJ1-5, with D hard to call. The CDR3 spans 13 residues. V gave up 3 bases and J gave up 6 bases, with 9 bases separating them. CDR1 is MDHEN and CDR2 is SYDVKM in the germline V gene. CDR3 bases: TGTGCCAGCAGTTTTATTCACAGTCAGCCCCAGCATTTT. Its protein is CASSFIHSQPQHF.

This clone was recorded a few times. V gene TRBV2 combines with J gene TRBJ1-4; 9 bases fit TRBD1. V was clipped by 6 bases and J by 0 bases; unmatched bases: 5. This CDR3 is 16 amino acids long. Germline CDR1 is SNHLY and CDR2 is FYNNEI. This CDR3 reads CASRKDRGTTNEKLFF. The CDR3, as DNA: TGTGCCAGCAGGAAGGACAGGGGCACAACTAATGAAAAACTGTTTTTT.

This clone has more than one count but fewer than ten. Germline is not matched at one junction end, which may reflect a read error. The V and J genes are TRBV6-6 and TRBJ1-5; 8 bases match TRBD1. In germline, CDR1 is MNHNY, CDR2 SVGAGI (reference sequence). CDR3 length equals 13 residues. In DNA, the CDR3 is TGTGCCATCAGTGGACAGGGAGAACAGCCCCAGCATTTT. Protein: CAISGQGEQPQHF.

This clone has at least ten counts. The rearrangement joins TRBV7-9 to TRBJ1-2; no definite D call. This CDR3 contains 11 residues. In germline, CDR1 is SEHNR, CDR2 FQNEAQ (reference sequence). Trimming stripped 7 bases from V and 8 bases from J, with 11 bases between. As DNA, the CDR3 is TGTGCCAGCACCGCAGGAGGAGGCTACACCTTC. This encodes CASTAGGGYTF.

This clone was seen more than once but under ten times. V and J are TRBV18 and TRBJ1-1; D may be TRBD1 (5 bases). CDR1 and CDR2 from the germline V gene are KGHSH and LQKENI. The CDR3 runs to 14 residues. The germline V and J ends were trimmed by 1 base and 3 bases, with 9 bases remaining between them. This CDR3 is CASSPQGTDTEAFF. For the CDR3, the DNA is TGTGCCAGCTCACCACAGGGGACCGACACTGAAGCTTTCTTT.

This clone was found a few times. The chain combines TRBV27 with TRBJ1-6, with D uncertain. This CDR3 has 14 residues. Germline assignment: CDR1 MNHEY and CDR2 SMNVEV (reference sequence). Trimming cost V 3 bases and J 2 bases, with 5 bases left between them. As DNA, the CDR3 is TGTGCCAGCAGTTTTCGGACCTATAATTCACCCCTCCACTTT. Translating gives CASSFRTYNSPLHF.

This clone turned up a few times. The J gene is TRBJ2-5, the V gene TRBV5-1, with D possibly being TRBD1 (6 bases). Trimming took off 4 bases at V and 4 bases at J, with 11 bases between the two ends. The CDR3 consists of 13 residues. In germline, CDR1 is SGHRS, CDR2 YFSETQ. CDR3 in amino acids: CASSQDSAETQYF. DNA of the CDR3: TGCGCCAGCAGCCAGGACAGTGCAGAGACCCAGTACTTC. Full variable domain (outside the CDR3, taken from reference TRBV5-1 and TRBJ2-5): KAGVTQTPRYLIKTRGQQVTLSCSPISGHRSVSWYQQTPGQGLQFLFEYFSETQRNKGNFPGRFSGRQFSNSRSEMNVSTLELGDSALYLCASSQDSAETQYFGPGTRLLVL.

This chain links TRBV5-1 with TRBJ2-6, with 8 bases identical to TRBD2. Germline V CDR1 and CDR2: SGHRS, YFSETQ. Trimming at V came to 0 bases and at J to 0 bases, leaving 11 bases not matched to a gene. The CDR3 spans 20 residues. As DNA, the CDR3 is TGCGCCAGCAGCTTGGTACCTATATCTAGCGGGTACTCTGGGGCCAACGTCCTGACTTTC. Its protein product is CASSLVPISSGYSGANVLTF.

This chain uses TRBV7-2 with TRBJ2-5; 7 bases are a match to TRBD2. Germline CDR1 reads SGHTA; CDR2 reads FQGNSA. V gave up 7 bases and J gave up 0 bases; unmatched junction bases: 8. This CDR3 contains 15 residues. The CDR3 here is CASNFAGTNQETQYF. CDR3 DNA: TGTGCCAGCAACTTCGCCGGGACTAACCAAGAGACCCAGTACTTC.

The chain employs TRBV7-9 and TRBJ1-2; 12 bases line up with TRBD1. Unmatched junction bases numbered 6, after V lost 0 bases and J lost 4 bases. The CDR3 spans 17 residues. Germline-derived CDR1 and CDR2 are SEHNR and FQNEAQ (reference sequence). The DNA of the CDR3 is TGTGCCAGCAGCTTAGCGCTAAGGGACAGGGGGCGCTATGGCTACACCTTC. Protein product: CASSLALRDRGRYGYTF.

This clone showed up many times. The chain links TRBV7-9 to TRBJ1-1, with D perhaps matching TRBD1 (5 bases). Germline lookup yields CDR1 SEHNR and CDR2 FQNEAQ (reference sequence). This CDR3 has 12 residues. V was shortened by 3 bases and J by 8 bases, with 10 bases between the two germline ends. The CDR3, as DNA: TGTGCCAGCAGCTTGGTAGGACAAGAAGCTTTCTTT. Amino acid sequence: CASSLVGQEAFF.

This clone was detected ten times or more. V and J are TRBV5-4 and TRBJ2-3, with no clear D. CDR3 length equals 16 residues. Trimming took off 3 bases at V and 0 bases at J, with 14 bases between the two ends. CDR1 SGHNT and CDR2 YYREEE come from the germline V gene (reference sequence). The CDR3 nucleotides read TGTGCCAGCAGCTCCTCGCAGGTGCGGAGCACAGATACGCAGTATTTT. Translation: CASSSSQVRSTDTQYF.

This clone was seen many times. V usage is TRBV15 and J usage is TRBJ2-5, with TRBD2 matching 12 bases. The CDR3 is 16 amino acids. The germline gives CDR1 LNHNV, CDR2 YYDKDF (reference sequence). V gave up 3 bases and J gave up 5 bases; unmatched junction bases: 7. CDR3 in DNA: TGTGCCACCAGCAGGACGACTAGCGGGAGAGGCGAGACCCAGTACTTC. Translating gives CATSRTTSGRGETQYF.

This clone has ten or more counts. The chain has TRBV18 and TRBJ2-1; 7 bases agree with TRBD1. Germline V gives CDR1 KGHSH, CDR2 LQKENI. The CDR3 totals 15 residues. The V segment lost 3 bases and the J segment 9 bases; nucleotides outside the gene matches: 11. The CDR3 DNA sequence: TGTGCCAGCTCACCCTCAGACAGGGTTCATGGTGAGCAGTTCTTC. As protein: CASSPSDRVHGEQFF.

This clone has just a few counts. The chain joins TRBV6-5 to TRBJ2-7; D gene uncertain. The CDR3 has 12 residues. V lost 6 bases to trimming and J lost 3 bases, with 9 bases between them. The V gene's germline CDR1 is MNHEY and CDR2 SVGAGI. The CDR3 reads CASSDPNYEQYV. DNA for the CDR3: TGTGCCAGCAGCGATCCCAACTACGAGCAGTACGTC.

The chain carries TRBV7-9 and TRBJ2-7; D is uncertain. This CDR3 contains 13 residues. V lost 1 base and J lost 3, with 7 bases in between. The germline V gene has CDR1 SEHNR and CDR2 FQNEAQ (reference sequence). The CDR3 DNA reads TGTGCCAGCAGCTTAGGACCCCACTACGAGCAGTACGTC. Protein sequence: CASSLGPHYEQYV.

This clone was picked up many times. The gene calls are TRBV2 and TRBJ1-1, with 8 bases identical to TRBD1. CDR1 and CDR2 from the germline V gene are SNHLY and FYNNEI. V was clipped by 5 bases and J by 4 bases; unmatched bases: 9. CDR3 size: 15 residues. The CDR3 bases are TGTGCCAGCAGTCTCAGGACAGGGAAGAGCACTGAAGCTTTCTTT. Protein sequence: CASSLRTGKSTEAFF.

This clone turned up a few times. The J gene is TRBJ2-1, the V gene TRBV19; weak D call: TRBD2 (6 bases). CDR3 length: 14 amino acids. CDR1 and CDR2 from the germline V gene are LNHDA and SQIVND (reference sequence). V was pared by 4 bases and J by 7 bases, with 14 bases between. CDR3 sequence: CASSTHKGGNEQFF. CDR3 nucleotide sequence: TGTGCCAGTAGTACCCACAAAGGAGGGAATGAGCAGTTCTTC. Full variable domain (rest looked up from reference TRBV19 and TRBJ2-1): DGGITQSPKYLFRKEGQNVTLSCEQNLNHDAMYWYRQDPGQGLRLIYYSQIVNDFQKGDIAEGYSVSREKKESFPLTVTSAQKNPTAFYLCASSTHKGGNEQFFGPGTRLTVL.

The chain links TRBV28 to TRBJ2-2; no firm D call. The germline CDR1 and CDR2 sequences are MDHEN and SYDVKM. V was pared by 6 bases and J by 4 bases, with 9 bases between. This CDR3 has 13 residues. CDR3 DNA: TGTGCCAGCAGATTCAGTTTCACCGGGGAGCTGTTTTTT. This codes for CASRFSFTGELFF. Together with reference TRBV28 and TRBJ2-2, the CDR3 gives the full variable domain: DVKVTQSSRYLVKRTGEKVFLECVQDMDHENMFWYRQDPGLGLRLIYFSYDVKMKEKGDIPEGYSVSREKKERFSLILESASTNQTSMYLCASRFSFTGELFFGEGSRLTVL.